What follows are 9 T cell receptor beta chains derived from one specimen sequenced in a study of spatial heterogeneity in lung cancer. TCRdb re-called the 5' RACE reads with MiXCR, one entry per CDR3 protein. The data hold 20,000 to 30,000 distinct CDR3 sequences, with 8.5% to 10% observed a single time. Time point indicated: blood at routine non-recurrence follow-up after resection. Sequenced material: PBMCs, taken at follow-up. The receptors come from a male donor with early-stage non-small cell lung cancer.

The chain uses TRBV20-1 and TRBJ2-2; 7 nucleotides match TRBD2. Germline V gives CDR1 DFQATT, CDR2 SNEGSKA (reference sequence). The CDR3 covers 15 residues. With 6 bases clipped from V and 5 bases from J, the junction kept 12 bases outside the gene matches. As DNA, the CDR3 is TGCAGTGCCCCCCCCGGACTAGGCGGAACCGGGGAGCTGTTTTTT. Its translation: CSAPPGLGGTGELFF.

This clonotype was recorded a few times. The V and J genes are TRBV9 and TRBJ2-7; perhaps D is TRBD1 or TRBD2 (5 bases each). The V gene's germline CDR1 is SGDLS and CDR2 YYNGEE. The CDR3 extends over 15 amino acids. The germline V and J ends were trimmed by 3 bases and 3 bases, with 16 bases remaining between them. Here the CDR3 DNA reads TGTGCCAGCAGCGGAGAGAGGGACGGCCACTACGAGCAGTACTTC. Translating gives CASSGERDGHYEQYF.

This clonotype was observed a few times. The chain uses TRBV28 and TRBJ1-2; D is perhaps TRBD1 (5 bases). V was shortened by 5 bases and J by 4 bases, with 14 bases between the two germline ends. Germline values: CDR1 MDHEN, CDR2 SYDVKM. The length of the CDR3 is 14 residues. CDR3 nucleotide sequence: TGTGCCAGCAGTAACCCGGGACGGAGCTATGGCTACACCTTC. Translating it yields CASSNPGRSYGYTF.

This clonotype was counted many times. V gene TRBV4-3 combines with J gene TRBJ2-1, with TRBD2 matching over 10 bases. The V segment lost 0 bases and the J segment 9 bases; nucleotides outside the gene matches: 2. CDR3 length: 14 amino acids. In germline, CDR1 is LGHNA, CDR2 YSLEER. The CDR3 loop reads CASSQEAGGREQFF. As DNA, the CDR3 is TGCGCCAGCAGCCAAGAAGCGGGGGGGCGTGAGCAGTTCTTC.

This clonotype was counted only a few times. This rearrangement joins TRBV5-1 to TRBJ2-5; D assignment may be TRBD1 or TRBD2 (6 bases each). CDR1 and CDR2 from the germline V gene are SGHRS and YFSETQ. Between the trimmed V and J ends, which lost 2 bases and 5 bases, there was a span of 10 bases. This CDR3 contains 13 residues. CDR3 sequence (DNA): TGCGCCAGCAGCTTTAGGGGGGACGAGACCCAGTACTTC. Its translation: CASSFRGDETQYF.

This clonotype was seen ten or more times. The chain couples TRBV5-1 to TRBJ2-3; TRBD1 or TRBD2 may be the D gene (6 bases each). The CDR3 totals 18 residues. Trimming stripped 3 bases from V and 0 bases from J, with 20 bases between. Germline CDR1 and CDR2: SGHRS and YFSETQ. This CDR3 reads CASSSAGGQGTSTDTQYF. CDR3 nucleotides: TGCGCCAGCAGCTCGGCTGGGGGGCAGGGCACTAGCACAGATACGCAGTATTTT.

V usage is TRBV7-9 and J usage is TRBJ2-3; no clear D. Deletions cut 0 bases from V and 5 bases from J, with 6 bases between. Per the germline V gene, CDR1 is SEHNR and CDR2 is FQNEAQ (reference sequence). The CDR3 contains 13 residues. The CDR3 region is CASSLAPRDTQYF. In nucleotides, the CDR3 is TGTGCCAGCAGCTTAGCTCCCCGAGATACGCAGTATTTT.

There are many counts of this clonotype. CDR3 sequence (DNA): TGCGCCAGCAGCCAAGATCCGGGCAATCAGCCCCAGCATTTT. It encodes CASSQDPGNQPQHF. The chain is built from TRBV4-3 and TRBJ1-5; unclear D gene. Trimming took off 0 bases at V and 2 bases at J, with 5 bases between the two ends. CDR1 and CDR2 (germline): LGHNA, YSLEER. This CDR3 spans 14 amino acids.

J is TRBJ2-7 and V is TRBV29-1; 14 positions agree with TRBD2. The J segment lost 2 bases and the V segment lost 6 bases, leaving 6 bases of the junction unmatched. The CDR3 covers 15 residues. Germline assignment: CDR1 SQVTM and CDR2 ANQGSEA. Here the CDR3 reads CSVYGTSGGTYEQYF. Written as DNA, the CDR3 is TGCAGCGTATACGGGACTAGCGGGGGAACCTACGAGCAGTACTTC.